This entry lists 22 T cell receptor beta chains sequenced from one sample in a study of T cell responses to AZD1222 COVID-19 vaccine. Using immunoSEQ multiplex PCR, the repertoire was profiled, and TCRdb retains in-frame clones only, with some absent. The table lists under 150,000 clones, about 92% of them singletons. Specimen: peripheral blood, collected on day 0 of AZD1222 vaccination. The source is an adult in good health.

The chain couples TRBV5-3 to TRBJ2-7; 11 bases agree with TRBD2. TRBV5-3 is an open reading frame, and its role is uncertain. The junction had 3 bases not matched to a gene; V was cut back by 4 bases and J by 0 bases. The CDR3 sequence is 15 residues long. For the CDR3, the DNA is TGTGCCAGAAGCACCGGGACTAGCGGCTCCTACGAGCAGTACTTC. This gives the protein CARSTGTSGSYEQYF.

This chain uses TRBV3-1 (or the pseudogene TRBV3-2) with TRBJ2-1; D gene ambiguous. V was trimmed by 1 base and J by 3 bases, leaving 4 bases between them. Germline CDR1 reads LGHDT; CDR2 reads YNNKEL (reference sequence). The CDR3 covers 13 residues. CDR3 amino acids: CASSQGIYNEQFF. CDR3 sequence (DNA): TGTGCCAGCAGCCAAGGGATCTACAATGAGCAGTTCTTC.

V is TRBV27 and J is TRBJ2-3; a possible D gene is TRBD2 (6 bases). The CDR3 contains 13 residues. Germline V gene sequence: CDR1 MNHEY, CDR2 SMNVEV (reference sequence). Trimming left V 7 bases short and J 0 bases short, with 8 bases between. For the CDR3, the DNA is TGTGCCAGCAAGGCGGGGAGCACAGATACGCAGTATTTT. It encodes CASKAGSTDTQYF.

V gene TRBV5-6 combines with J gene TRBJ2-3, with TRBD2 as a possible D gene (5 bases). Germline loops: CDR1 SGHDT, CDR2 YYEEEE. Trimming removed 0 bases at V and 4 bases at J, with 6 bases between. The CDR3 runs to 13 residues. As DNA, the CDR3 is TGTGCCAGCAGCTTGGCCGGGGCAGATACGCAGTATTTT. It yields the protein CASSLAGADTQYF.

The J gene is TRBJ2-1, the V gene TRBV19, with unresolved D. The V end was cut by 2 bases, the J end by 0 bases, with 8 bases between. Germline lookup yields CDR1 LNHDA and CDR2 SQIVND (reference sequence). The CDR3 is 15 residues long. CDR3 nucleotide sequence: TGTGCCAGTAGTATAACTACCCTCTCCTACAATGAGCAGTTCTTC. It specifies CASSITTLSYNEQFF.

The gene calls are TRBV7-2 and TRBJ1-2, with 11 bases identical to TRBD1. Germline-derived CDR1 and CDR2 are SGHTA and FQGNSA. The J segment lost 4 bases and the V segment lost 5 bases, leaving 6 bases of the junction unmatched. This CDR3 is built from 15 residues. CDR3 sequence: CASSIGQGASYGYTF. DNA for the CDR3: TGTGCCAGCAGCATAGGACAGGGGGCTAGCTATGGCTACACCTTC.

This chain links TRBV6-2 or TRBV6-3 with TRBJ2-7, with no clear D. CDR3 size: 11 residues. Trimming left V 4 bases short and J 7 bases short, with 8 bases between. Germline V lookup: CDR1 MNHEY, CDR2 SVGEGT. The CDR3 DNA reads TGTGCCAGCAGTTCGTGGCGAGAGCAGTACTTC. This encodes CASSSWREQYF.

This clone was recorded only once. The chain is built from TRBV28 and TRBJ1-1; D possibly corresponds to TRBD1 (5 bases). Germline CDR1 MDHEN, CDR2 SYDVKM. The CDR3 has 13 amino acids. Between the trimmed V and J ends, which lost 2 bases and 8 bases, there was a span of 12 bases. The CDR3 spells CASSLGTPREAFF. Written as DNA, the CDR3 is TGTGCCAGCAGTTTAGGGACTCCTAGAGAAGCTTTCTTT.

This chain links TRBV10-3 with TRBJ2-3; a weak D match, TRBD2 (5 bases). Trimming removed 6 bases at V and 1 base at J, with 5 bases between. The CDR3 has 12 amino acids. Germline CDR1 and CDR2: ENHRY and SYGVKD. The CDR3 DNA sequence: TGTGCCATCAGAGCGGGCACAGATACGCAGTATTTT. This gives the protein CAIRAGTDTQYF.

This chain uses TRBV4-1 with TRBJ1-4; no clear D. The CDR3 runs 13 residues. Between the trimmed V and J ends, which lost 4 bases and 7 bases, there was a span of 10 bases. CDR1 MGHRA and CDR2 YSYEKL come from the germline V gene. The CDR3: CASSRALSEKLFF. The CDR3, as DNA: TGCGCCAGCAGCCGGGCCCTCAGTGAAAAACTGTTTTTT.

The chain employs TRBV5-6 and TRBJ1-1, with D perhaps matching TRBD1 (6 bases). Germline-derived CDR1 and CDR2 are SGHDT and YYEEEE. Trimming removed 4 bases from V and 6 bases from J, with 16 bases in between. The CDR3 has 14 residues. Here the CDR3 DNA reads TGTGCCAGCAGCGTCGCCGGGGGCTTGGCTGAAGCTTTCTTT. This sequence encodes CASSVAGGLAEAFF.

The genes are TRBV19 and TRBJ1-5; D is undetermined. This CDR3 has 13 amino acids. Germline loops: CDR1 LNHDA, CDR2 SQIVND (reference sequence). Trimming took off 3 bases at V and 7 bases at J, with 10 bases between the two ends. The CDR3, as DNA: TGTGCCAGTAGTATCGGCGTCCGACAGCCCCAGCATTTT. Its translation is CASSIGVRQPQHF.

The V gene is TRBV12-3 or TRBV12-4, the J gene TRBJ2-1; D remains ambiguous. Trimming pared 0 bases from V and 10 bases from J, leaving 7 bases between. This CDR3 region has 12 residues. The CDR3 spells CASSLATYEQFF. The CDR3 DNA follows: TGTGCCAGCAGTTTAGCGACATACGAGCAGTTCTTC.

The chain carries TRBV2 and TRBJ1-2, with 7 bases aligning to TRBD1. V gave up 4 bases and J gave up 4 bases; unmatched junction bases: 6. This CDR3 has 14 amino acids. Germline V gene data show CDR1 as SNHLY and CDR2 as FYNNEI. The CDR3 spells CASSASGTVYGYTF. The CDR3 nucleotides read TGTGCCAGCAGTGCCTCCGGGACAGTCTATGGCTACACCTTC.

V and J are TRBV7-8 and TRBJ2-7; either TRBD1 or TRBD2 may fit D (5 bases each). V lost 3 bases and J 0 bases, leaving 9 bases between the germline ends. This CDR3 region has 14 residues. The V gene's germline CDR1 is SGHVS and CDR2 FQNEAQ. DNA for the CDR3: TGTGCCAGCAGCTTTGGGACGGGCTCCTACGAGCAGTACTTC. Its protein is CASSFGTGSYEQYF. The variable domain in full, with the rest retrieved from reference TRBV7-8 and TRBJ2-7, is GAGVSQSPRYKVAKRGQDVALRCDPISGHVSLFWYQQALGQGPEFLTYFQNEAQLDKSGLPSDRFFAERPEGSVSTLKIQRTQQEDSAVYLCASSFGTGSYEQYFGPGTRLTVT.

Here the CDR3 reads CATSIGTSHEQYF. CDR3 DNA: TGTGCCACCAGCATCGGTACGTCCCACGAGCAGTACTTC. This chain connects TRBV15 to TRBJ2-7, with D unresolved. Between the trimmed V and J ends, which lost 4 bases and 5 bases, there was a span of 12 bases. CDR1 LNHNV and CDR2 YYDKDF come from the germline V gene (reference sequence). The CDR3 spans 13 residues. Filled out from reference TRBV15 and TRBJ2-7, the complete variable domain reads DAMVIQNPRYQVTQFGKPVTLSCSQTLNHNVMYWYQQKSSQAPKLLFHYYDKDFNNEADTPDNFQSRRPNTSFCFLDIRSPGLGDTAMYLCATSIGTSHEQYFGPGTRLTVT.

In DNA form, the CDR3 reads TGTGCCAGCTCACCACCGTTCAAGGCAGGCCAAGAGACCCAGTACTTC. Its translation: CASSPPFKAGQETQYF. V gene TRBV18 combines with J gene TRBJ2-5; D remains unclear. CDR3 length: 16 amino acids. With 0 bases removed from V and 1 base from J, the gap between germline ends came to 12 bases. Germline CDR1 reads KGHSH; CDR2 reads LQKENI.

The V gene is TRBV7-9, the J gene TRBJ2-7; weak D call: TRBD2 (5 bases). V was cut by 7 bases and J by 7 bases, with 14 bases left in between. There are 12 residues in the CDR3. Germline V gene sequence: CDR1 SEHNR, CDR2 FQNEAQ (reference sequence). In DNA form, the CDR3 reads TGTGCCAGCAAAAGAGCCCCGGGGGAGCAGTACTTC. Its protein product is CASKRAPGEQYF.

The gene calls are TRBV7-9 and TRBJ2-5; the match to TRBD1 covers 10 bases. Germline V lookup: CDR1 SEHNR, CDR2 FQNEAQ (reference sequence). V gave up 4 bases and J gave up 0 bases; unmatched junction bases: 2. The CDR3 runs to 15 residues. The chain's CDR3 is CASSSGTGDQETQYF. The CDR3 region has the DNA TGTGCCAGCAGCTCCGGGACAGGGGACCAAGAGACCCAGTACTTC.

The chain's CDR3 is CAWFKGRKTDLYGYTF. The CDR3 DNA is TGTGCCTGGTTTAAGGGACGGAAAACAGACCTCTATGGCTACACCTTC. This chain uses TRBV30 with TRBJ1-2; possible D gene TRBD1, 5 bases. Trimming shortened V by 5 bases and J by 4 bases, and 23 bases separated the two germline ends. CDR3 length equals 16 residues. Germline CDR1 reads GTSNPN; CDR2 reads SVGIG (reference sequence).

V usage is TRBV5-1 and J usage is TRBJ2-3; D could derive from TRBD1 or TRBD2 (5 bases each). The germline gives CDR1 SGHRS, CDR2 YFSETQ. Trimming removed 1 base at V and 0 bases at J, with 9 bases between. The length of the CDR3 is 15 residues. CDR3 loop: CASSLYGDSTDTQYF. The CDR3 bases are TGCGCCAGCAGCTTGTACGGGGACAGCACAGATACGCAGTATTTT.

The chain couples TRBV7-9 to TRBJ2-7; 10 nucleotides agree with TRBD1. V lost 4 bases, J lost 5 bases, and 8 bases stayed unmatched. Germline V gene data show CDR1 as SEHNR and CDR2 as FQNEAQ (reference sequence). The CDR3 loop spans 15 amino acids. In DNA form, the CDR3 reads TGTGCCAGCAGCTGGGGGGGACAGGGGTCCCACGAGCAGTACTTC. Translated: CASSWGGQGSHEQYF.